This is a list of T cell receptor beta chains from one sample in a study of T cell responses to AZD1222 COVID-19 vaccine. The assay was immunoSEQ multiplex PCR, and TCRdb's table has in-frame clones only and misses some. The sample comprises about 48,000 clones, 75% to 90% of which are singletons, and about 5% rests with the top ten. Sample: peripheral blood, taken 28 days after the second AZD1222 dose. The receptors were sampled from an adult who received the AZD1222 COVID-19 vaccine. Both conserved end residues are part of each CDR3. The D gene is left open where the match is weak. Part of the rows lack a size; the others show once, few, many or a class for expanded clones.

TRBJ2-7	TRBV3-1/TRBV3-2	-	15	TRBD2	CASSQDLAGPYEQYF	TGTGCCAGCAGCCAAGACCTAGCGGGACCCTACGAGCAGTACTTC
TRBJ2-2	TRBV5-1	once	15	-	CASSLIGGNTGELFF	TGCGCCAGCAGCTTGATTGGCGGGAACACCGGGGAGCTGTTTTTT
TRBJ2-5	TRBV7-9	-	13	-	CASSSYGQATQYF	TGTGCCAGCAGCTCTTATGGGCAAGCGACCCAGTACTTC
TRBJ2-7	TRBV6-5	-	14	TRBD2	CAGAGVAGVYEQYF	TGTGCCGGAGCCGGGGTAGCGGGGGTCTACGAGCAGTACTTC
TRBJ2-5	TRBV18	-	16	-	CASSPPRGSSQETQYF	TGTGCCAGCTCACCTCCCAGAGGCTCCAGCCAAGAGACCCAGTACTTC
TRBJ2-3	TRBV10-2	-	11	-	CASSESPPGYF	TGCGCCAGCAGTGAGTCCCCCCCCGGGTATTTT
TRBJ1-2	TRBV7-8	few	14	-	CASSSPLGRRSYTF	TGTGCCAGCAGCTCCCCCCTGGGGCGGCGGAGCTACACCTTC
TRBJ2-1	TRBV3-1/TRBV3-2	-	15	TRBD2	CASSPTSGRIHEQFF	TGTGCCAGCAGCCCGACTAGCGGGAGAATCCATGAGCAGTTCTTC
TRBJ1-2	TRBV7-9	-	14	TRBD1	CASSPQTGNYGYTF	TGTGCCAGCAGCCCCCAGACAGGGAACTATGGCTACACCTTC
TRBJ2-5	TRBV4-2	once	16	-	CASSQDYAADQETQYF	TGTGCCAGCAGCCAAGATTACGCGGCGGATCAAGAGACCCAGTACTTC
TRBJ2-3	TRBV7-9	-	16	-	CASSLLLGGITDTQYF	TGTGCCAGCAGCCTCCTCCTCGGGGGCATCACAGATACGCAGTATTTT
TRBJ2-3	TRBV7-9	-	16	-	CASSGRDVKRADTQYF	TGTGCCAGCAGCGGCCGGGACGTGAAAAGAGCGGATACGCAGTATTTT
TRBJ1-1	TRBV5-1	once	12	-	CASADVDTEAFF	TGCGCCAGCGCGGACGTTGACACTGAAGCTTTCTTT
TRBJ2-5	TRBV28	-	15	TRBD1	CASSFQGAERETQYF	TGTGCCAGCAGTTTCCAGGGGGCAGAGAGAGAGACCCAGTACTTC
TRBJ1-6	TRBV11-2	-	17	-	CASRRPGTHVRDSPLHF	TGTGCCAGCAGGAGGCCCGGGACTCACGTTAGGGATTCACCCCTCCACTTT
TRBJ2-7	TRBV4-1	-	16	-	CASSQGLGRVYYEQYF	TGCGCCAGCAGCCAAGGACTGGGCAGGGTGTACTACGAGCAGTACTTC
TRBJ2-7	TRBV2	-	15	TRBD2	CASSSRLAGGVEQYF	TGTGCCAGCAGCTCAAGGCTAGCGGGGGGGGTCGAGCAGTACTTC
TRBJ1-1	TRBV5-4	-	16	TRBD1	CASSSPAHRGRTEAFF	TGTGCCAGCAGCTCTCCCGCCCACAGGGGGCGGACTGAAGCTTTCTTT
TRBJ1-4	TRBV2	-	14	-	CASSDGGGVEKLFF	TGTGCCAGCAGTGATGGCGGAGGTGTGGAAAAACTGTTTTTT
TRBJ2-2	TRBV4-2	-	17	TRBD2	CASSQGTSGGHTGELFF	TGTGCCAGCAGCCAAGGAACTAGCGGGGGGCACACCGGGGAGCTGTTTTTT
TRBJ1-5	TRBV19	-	17	-	CASSIGRGSYSNQPQHF	TGTGCCAGTAGTATAGGAAGAGGTTCCTATAGCAATCAGCCCCAGCATTTT